The TCR beta chain described here comes from a study of CD8 T cells in Susac syndrome. It was negative isolation that provided the CD8+ and CD4+ T cells, whereas TEMRA cells were enriched by FACS. When the RNA was reverse transcribed, random hexamers were used with an input of roughly 0.5 to 1 ug. TCRdb analysed the immunoSEQ multiplex PCR reads with MiXCR anew, one entry per CDR3 protein. In the table there are approximately 25,000 distinct CDR3 sequences, 80% to 95% of which are singletons. Trimming removed 2 bases at V and 1 base at J, with 21 bases between. The CDR3 is 18 residues long. The germline gives CDR1 SEHNR, CDR2 FQNEAQ (reference sequence).

This receptor was taken from a human donor with Susac syndrome. This chain uses TRBV7-9 with TRBJ2-7; D perhaps matches TRBD2 (6 bases). The sample taken for sequencing was CD8+ T cells from PBMCs. For the CDR3, the DNA is TGTGCCAGCAGCTTACCCCAATCCGGGAGACTACTTTCCTACGAGCAGTACTTC. Its translation is CASSLPQSGRLLSYEQYF.